This T cell receptor beta chain came from a study of T cell changes during pregnancy in multiple sclerosis. Germline-derived CDR1 and CDR2 are SEHNR and FQNEAQ (reference sequence). V lost 6 bases, J lost 6 bases, and 6 bases stayed unmatched. The CDR3 has 13 residues. Generated by immunoSEQ multiplex PCR, the TCRdb table keeps only in-frame clones and is missing some. This sample has about 59,000 clones; 92% occur once, and the top ten carry roughly 2.6%. The V call is TRBV7-9, the J call TRBJ2-3; 7 bases fit TRBD2. This sequence was found in a female donor in good health, enrolled as a control in a pregnancy study. The starting material was peripheral blood, obtained in the second trimester of pregnancy. The CDR3 sequence: CASRAAGVDTQYF. The CDR3 DNA reads as TGTGCCAGCAGAGCCGCGGGAGTTGATACGCAGTATTTT.